This T cell receptor beta chain stems from a study of beta chain features in type 1 diabetes. Expressed TCRB transcripts were sequenced because the isolated RNA had all been reverse transcribed beforehand. Clones were read by immunoSEQ multiplex PCR, and TCRdb kept only the in-frame ones, dropping some. The data contain about 360,000 clones, 10% to 15% of them seen just once; the ten biggest clones take up 0.017%. The sequence derives from a young man in good health. The sample comprised naive CD4+ T cells from blood.

In DNA, the CDR3 is TGTGCCAGCAGTCCCCATTCCCCAGGGGAGGGGAAGGATGGCTACACCTTC. This encodes CASSPHSPGEGKDGYTF. The chain employs TRBV28 and TRBJ1-2, with D perhaps TRBD1 (6 bases). From germline, CDR1 is MDHEN and CDR2 SYDVKM. Trimming stripped 5 bases from V and 6 bases from J, with 25 bases between. There are 17 residues in the CDR3.